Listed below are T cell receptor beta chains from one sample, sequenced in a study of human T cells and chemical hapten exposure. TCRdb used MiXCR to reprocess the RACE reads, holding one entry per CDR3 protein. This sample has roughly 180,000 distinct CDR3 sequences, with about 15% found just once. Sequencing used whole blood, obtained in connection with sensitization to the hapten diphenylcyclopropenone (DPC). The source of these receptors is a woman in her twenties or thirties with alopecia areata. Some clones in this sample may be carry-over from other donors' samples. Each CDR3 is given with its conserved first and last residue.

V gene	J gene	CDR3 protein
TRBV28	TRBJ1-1	CASSPWGQGAAEAFF
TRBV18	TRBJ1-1	CASSPSSTEAFF
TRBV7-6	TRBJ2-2	CASSLVTGVATGELFF
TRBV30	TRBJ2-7	CAWSSTTSGSYEQYF
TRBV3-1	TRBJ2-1	CASSQPTSLNNEQFF
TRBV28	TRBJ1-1	CASSSNVRGRGTEAFF
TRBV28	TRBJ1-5	CASSFPPGVNQPQHF
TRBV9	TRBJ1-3	CASSQLTAIGNTIYF
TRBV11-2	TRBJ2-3	CASRLAGASTDTQYF
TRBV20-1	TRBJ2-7	CSARDPAGPYEQYF
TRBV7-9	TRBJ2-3	CASSLPTSGRDTQYF
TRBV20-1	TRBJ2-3	CSARDGGLAGPTDTQYF
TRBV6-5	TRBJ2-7	CASSSSGSPSYEQYF
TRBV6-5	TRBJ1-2	CASSRTPETTYGYTF
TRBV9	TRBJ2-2	CASSVVGGPSGELFF
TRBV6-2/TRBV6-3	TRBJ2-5	CASSYSGTGAQETQYF
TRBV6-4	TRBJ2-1	CASSDEAGGRFEQFF
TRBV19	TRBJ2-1	CASSELSRASYNEQFF
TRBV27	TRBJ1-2	CASSLGLGEIYGYTF
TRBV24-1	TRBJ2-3	CATSDPATGTDTQYF
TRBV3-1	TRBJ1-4	CASSHRGTNEKLFF
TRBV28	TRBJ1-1	CASEASTEAFF
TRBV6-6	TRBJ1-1	CASSLIAGTVNTEAFF
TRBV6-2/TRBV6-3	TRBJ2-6	CASQSDRGHPGANVLTF
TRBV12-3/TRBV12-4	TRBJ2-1	CASSALYNEQFF
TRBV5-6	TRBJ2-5	CASSLIAGGPQETQYF